This is a list of T cell receptor beta chains from one sample in a study of post-analysis software for immune sequencing data. TCRdb processed the PCR reads anew with MiXCR; each CDR3 protein has one entry. This sample yields about 800,000 distinct CDR3 sequences, of which about 32% are seen a single time; 0.5% to 0.6% belongs to the top ten. Sample: blood. The receptor set was obtained from a girl aged 10 to 17 with multiple sclerosis. The CDR3 runs from the conserved cysteine through the conserved F or W. Each record gives: V gene, clone size, D gene, J gene, CDR3 DNA, CDR3 protein. D genes are given only for firm matches. Expanded clones get a size class; other rows say once, few or many, or leave the size out.

TRBV6-5	-	TRBD1	TRBJ1-2	TGTGCCAGCACCCCGTTGGGACAGGTCTATGGCTACACCTTC	CASTPLGQVYGYTF
TRBV28	-	-	TRBJ2-6	TGTGCCAGCAGTTCGAACAGACTCCTCGGTGGGGGGGCCAACGTCCTGACTTTC	CASSSNRLLGGGANVLTF
TRBV20-1	-	TRBD2	TRBJ2-1	TGCAGTGCAGCCGGGACTACCAACTACAATGAGCAGTTCTTC	CSAAGTTNYNEQFF
TRBV20-1	-	-	TRBJ2-4	TGCAGTGCCCCTCTTGGAGGGGTTGGGGCCAAAAACATTCAGTACTTC	CSAPLGGVGAKNIQYF
TRBV10-1	-	-	TRBJ1-1	TGCGCCAGCAGTGAGAGTAACACTGAAGCTTTCTTT	CASSESNTEAFF
TRBV7-2	-	TRBD1	TRBJ2-3	TGTGCCAGCAGCTCACCGGGACAGCCTACAGATACGCAGTATTTT	CASSSPGQPTDTQYF
TRBV20-1	-	-	TRBJ1-2	TGCAGTGCTAGGGCCTTAACATTGACGCCTGGCTACACCTTC	CSARALTLTPGYTF
TRBV7-9	few	-	TRBJ2-1	TGTGCCAGCAGGCACAGCGAGACCTCCTCCTACAATGAGCAGTTCTTC	CASRHSETSSYNEQFF
TRBV27	-	-	TRBJ1-6	TGTGCCAGTAGTTTTGGACGGATTAATTCACCCCTCCACTTT	CASSFGRINSPLHF
TRBV7-2	many	TRBD1	TRBJ1-2	TGTGCCAGCAGCAGGGACAGGGGTCATGGCTACACCTTC	CASSRDRGHGYTF
TRBV5-6	few	-	TRBJ2-1	TGTGCCAGCAGCTTGGACAGGTTTGGGGAGCAGTTCTTC	CASSLDRFGEQFF
TRBV5-1	-	-	TRBJ1-1	TGCGCCAGCAGCTTGGACGGTCCGGACACTGAGGCTTTCTTT	CASSLDGPDTEAFF
TRBV5-1	few	TRBD1	TRBJ2-7	TGCGCCAGCAGCTACAGGGGGCTTACCTACGAGCAGTACTTC	CASSYRGLTYEQYF
TRBV5-1	-	-	TRBJ1-1	TGCGCCAGCAGCTACTTCACGGACACTGAAGCTTTCTTT	CASSYFTDTEAFF
TRBV5-1	-	-	TRBJ2-5	TGCGCCAGCAGCCGGGATACTAGTGAAGAGACCCAGTACTTC	CASSRDTSEETQYF
TRBV7-2	many	TRBD2	TRBJ2-7	TGTGCCAGCAGCTTAGGGACTAGGGACTACGAGCAGTACTTC	CASSLGTRDYEQYF
TRBV20-1	few	-	TRBJ1-2	TGCAGTGCTAGAGATACCGGGGCGCCGAACTATGGCTACACCTTC	CSARDTGAPNYGYTF
TRBV29-1	-	-	TRBJ2-3	TGCAGCGTTGCAGGGGCGGGGAGCGATAACACAGATACGCAGTATTTT	CSVAGAGSDNTDTQYF
TRBV5-1	-	-	TRBJ1-1	TGCGCCAGCAGCTTGGTTGGGGCGGCGAACACTGAAGCTTTCTTT	CASSLVGAANTEAFF
TRBV20-1	-	TRBD1	TRBJ2-3	TGCAGTCCAGCCCCCGGACAGGGGAGCACAGATACGCAGTATTTT	CSPAPGQGSTDTQYF
TRBV6-2/TRBV6-3	-	TRBD2	TRBJ2-5	TGTGCCAGCAGTTTCCTGGCGGGAGGAGAGACCCAGTACTTC	CASSFLAGGETQYF
TRBV6-1	-	-	TRBJ1-5	TGTGCCAGCAGTGAAGGCAGGGGCGTAGGTCAGCCCCAGCATTTT	CASSEGRGVGQPQHF
TRBV11-2	few	-	TRBJ2-7	TGTGCCAGCAGCCCCCCCCAGGGACACTACGAGCAGTACTTC	CASSPPQGHYEQYF
TRBV6-2/TRBV6-3	few	-	TRBJ2-7	TGTGCCAGCAGTTACTCGGGTTGGGGTGAGGGCCTTGGGGAGAGGACAGCGGACTACGAGCAGTACTTC	CASSYSGWGEGLGERTADYEQYF
TRBV12-3/TRBV12-4	-	TRBD1	TRBJ2-1	TGTGCCAGCAGGGGGACAGGGATGTTCAATGAGCAGTTCTTC	CASRGTGMFNEQFF
TRBV7-2	-	TRBD2	TRBJ2-5	TGTGCCAGCAGCCTAGCGGGAGGGCCCCAGACCCAGTACTTC	CASSLAGGPQTQYF
TRBV29-1	once	-	TRBJ2-5	TGCAGCGCTGAAGATTTGGAGTACCAAGAGACCCAGTACTTC	CSAEDLEYQETQYF
TRBV20-1	few	-	TRBJ2-7	TGCAGTGCTAGGGTGGACGGGACCCGGACCTACGAGCAGTACTTC	CSARVDGTRTYEQYF
TRBV7-6	-	TRBD2	TRBJ2-1	TGTGCCGGCAGCTTACGGGCTAGCGGGGATTACTCCTACAATGAGCAGTTCTTC	CAGSLRASGDYSYNEQFF
TRBV9	-	TRBD1	TRBJ1-3	TGTGCCAGCAGCGTGGAGGGGGCAGGAAACACCATATATTTT	CASSVEGAGNTIYF
TRBV7-8	-	-	TRBJ2-1	TGTGCCAGCAGCAAACCTCCCCCGGGGGTTTCTCGATGGGGCAATGAGCAGTTCTTC	CASSKPPPGVSRWGNEQFF
TRBV29-1	-	TRBD1	TRBJ2-7	TGCAGCGTTGAAGACCAGGCCGGGACAGGGGGTGTCTACGAGCAGTACTTC	CSVEDQAGTGGVYEQYF
TRBV7-6	-	-	TRBJ1-1	TGTGCCAGCAGCTTGGCGACAGGTCTGAACACTGAAGCTTTCTTT	CASSLATGLNTEAFF
TRBV11-2	-	-	TRBJ1-1	TGTGCCAGCAGCCTCTTATTCGGGGGGGACACTGAAGCTTTCTTT	CASSLLFGGDTEAFF
TRBV20-1	-	-	TRBJ2-7	TGCAGTGGTTCAGGGGCTAGCAGGAGCCTCGAGCAGTACTTC	CSGSGASRSLEQYF
TRBV28	-	TRBD2	TRBJ2-5	TGTGCCAGCACCTTTAGCGGGAGGGGGTGGAAGACCCAGTACTTC	CASTFSGRGWKTQYF
TRBV4-2	-	-	TRBJ2-3	TGTGCCAGCAGCCAAGGGTCACGGGTAGGCACAGATACGCAGTATTTT	CASSQGSRVGTDTQYF
TRBV13	-	-	TRBJ1-5	TGTGCCAGCAGCTGCGGGTATGACAATCAGCCCCAGCATTTT	CASSCGYDNQPQHF
TRBV15	few	-	TRBJ2-1	TGTGCCACCAGCATACAGGGCTCCTACAATGAGCAGTTCTTC	CATSIQGSYNEQFF
TRBV5-1	few	TRBD2	TRBJ2-3	TGCGCCAGCAGCTTCCGGGGGGTGGAAGATACGCAGTATTTT	CASSFRGVEDTQYF
TRBV15	-	TRBD1	TRBJ1-1	TGTGCCACCAGCAGAGACGGTACTGGACAGGGGGGCACTGAAGCTTTCTTT	CATSRDGTGQGGTEAFF
TRBV9	-	TRBD1	TRBJ1-4	TGTGCCAGCAGCAACCGGTTGGGACAGGGGGATGCAACTAATGAAAAACTGTTTTTT	CASSNRLGQGDATNEKLFF
TRBV11-2	-	TRBD2	TRBJ2-1	TGTGCCAGCACTCTAGGGACTAGCGGCTACAATGAGCAGTTCTTC	CASTLGTSGYNEQFF
TRBV15	-	-	TRBJ1-2	TGTGCCACCAGCAGAGTTCAGGGACATGGCTACACCTTC	CATSRVQGHGYTF
TRBV6-6	few	-	TRBJ1-1	TGTGCCAGCAGTTACTCCCCGAAGAAGGGGAACACTGAAGCTTTCTTT	CASSYSPKKGNTEAFF
TRBV6-5	few	-	TRBJ2-6	TGTGCCAGCAGTTCTACAGGTTTTACCTTACCTGGGGCCAACGTCCTGACTTTC	CASSSTGFTLPGANVLTF
TRBV25-1	-	-	TRBJ1-1	TGTGCCAGCAGTCCAGGGGAGACTGAAGCTTTCTTT	CASSPGETEAFF
TRBV6-1	-	TRBD2	TRBJ2-7	TGTGCCAGCAGTGAAGCCCTTTGGGTAGGGCTAGCGGACTCCTACGAGCAGTACTTC	CASSEALWVGLADSYEQYF
TRBV6-2/TRBV6-3	few	TRBD1	TRBJ1-2	TGTGCCAGCAGTTACTCGGGACAGCACTATGGCTACACCTTC	CASSYSGQHYGYTF
TRBV7-2	few	TRBD1	TRBJ1-6	TGTGCCAGCAGCTTGCAGGGGGCCTCTAATTCACCCCTCCACTTT	CASSLQGASNSPLHF
TRBV7-8	few	-	TRBJ1-2	TGTGCCAGCAGCTTAGCGCAGGGGTATTATGGCTACACCTTC	CASSLAQGYYGYTF
TRBV20-1	-	-	TRBJ1-5	TGCAGTGCGCCCGGGGGGGGCCCAAATCAGCCCCAGCATTTT	CSAPGGGPNQPQHF
TRBV7-9	-	TRBD1	TRBJ2-1	TGTGCCAGCAGCTTAAGGGGGGCAGGGGGCTTCAATGAGCAGTTCTTC	CASSLRGAGGFNEQFF
TRBV5-1	-	-	TRBJ1-6	TGCGCCAGCAGCTTGGTAGGGAGGAGCTCCTATAATTCACCCCTCCACTTT	CASSLVGRSSYNSPLHF